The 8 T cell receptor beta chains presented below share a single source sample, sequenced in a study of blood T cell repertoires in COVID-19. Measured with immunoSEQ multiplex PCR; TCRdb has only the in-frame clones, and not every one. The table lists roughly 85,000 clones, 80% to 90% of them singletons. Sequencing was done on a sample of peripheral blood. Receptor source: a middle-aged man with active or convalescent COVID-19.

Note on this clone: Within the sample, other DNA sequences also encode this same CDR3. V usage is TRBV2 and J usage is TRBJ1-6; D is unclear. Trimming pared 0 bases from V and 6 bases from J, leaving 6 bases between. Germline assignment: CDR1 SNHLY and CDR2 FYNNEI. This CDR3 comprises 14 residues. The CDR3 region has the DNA TGTGCCAGCAGTGAAGCTCGGGGTAATTCACCCCTCCACTTT. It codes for CASSEARGNSPLHF. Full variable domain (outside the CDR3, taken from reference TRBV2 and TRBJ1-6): EPEVTQTPSHQVTQMGQEVILRCVPISNHLYFYWYRQILGQKVEFLVSFYNNEISEKSEIFDDQFSVERPDGSNFTLKIRSTKLEDSAMYFCASSEARGNSPLHFGNGTRLTVT.

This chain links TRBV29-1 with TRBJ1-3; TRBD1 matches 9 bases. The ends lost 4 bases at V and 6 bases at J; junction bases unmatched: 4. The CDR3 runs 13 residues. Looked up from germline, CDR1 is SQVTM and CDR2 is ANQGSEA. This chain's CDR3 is CSVGQGVANTIYF. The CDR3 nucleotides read TGCAGCGTTGGACAGGGGGTTGCAAACACCATATATTTT. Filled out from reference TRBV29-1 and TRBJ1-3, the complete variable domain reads SAVISQKPSRDICQRGTSLTIQCQVDSQVTMMFWYRQQPGQSLTLIATANQGSEATYESGFVIDKFPISRPNLTFSTLTVSNMSPEDSSIYLCSVGQGVANTIYFGEGSWLTVV.

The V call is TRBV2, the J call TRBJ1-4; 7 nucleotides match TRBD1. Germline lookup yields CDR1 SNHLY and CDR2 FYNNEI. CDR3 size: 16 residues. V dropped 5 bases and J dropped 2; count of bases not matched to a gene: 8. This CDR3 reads CASSLLPGQTNEKLFF. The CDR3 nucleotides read TGTGCCAGCAGTTTACTTCCGGGACAGACTAATGAAAAACTGTTTTTT.

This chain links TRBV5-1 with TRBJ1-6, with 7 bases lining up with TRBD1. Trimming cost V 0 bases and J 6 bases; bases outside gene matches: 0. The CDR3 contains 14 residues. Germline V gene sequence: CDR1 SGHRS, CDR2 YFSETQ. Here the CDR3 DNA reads TGCGCCAGCAGCTTGGACAGGGGTAATTCACCCCTCCACTTT. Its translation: CASSLDRGNSPLHF. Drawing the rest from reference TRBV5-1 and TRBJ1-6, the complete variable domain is KAGVTQTPRYLIKTRGQQVTLSCSPISGHRSVSWYQQTPGQGLQFLFEYFSETQRNKGNFPGRFSGRQFSNSRSEMNVSTLELGDSALYLCASSLDRGNSPLHFGNGTRLTVT.

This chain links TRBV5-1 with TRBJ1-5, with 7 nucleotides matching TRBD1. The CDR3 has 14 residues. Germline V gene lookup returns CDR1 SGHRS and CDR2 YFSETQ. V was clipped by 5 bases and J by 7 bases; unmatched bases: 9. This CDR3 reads CASSEGAAGQPQHF. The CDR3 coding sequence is TGCGCCAGCAGTGAGGGGGCGGCTGGGCAGCCCCAGCATTTT.

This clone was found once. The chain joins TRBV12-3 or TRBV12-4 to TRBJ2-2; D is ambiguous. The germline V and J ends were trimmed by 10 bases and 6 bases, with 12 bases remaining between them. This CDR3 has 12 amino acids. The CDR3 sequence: CANESRAGELFF. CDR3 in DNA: TGTGCCAACGAGTCGCGAGCCGGGGAGCTGTTTTTT.

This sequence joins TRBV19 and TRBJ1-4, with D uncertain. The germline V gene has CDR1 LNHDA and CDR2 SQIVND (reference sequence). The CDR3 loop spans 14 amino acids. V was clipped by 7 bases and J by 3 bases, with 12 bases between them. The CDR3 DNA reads TGTGCCAGTATGCTTGGTGGAGCTAATGAAAAACTGTTTTTT. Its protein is CASMLGGANEKLFF.

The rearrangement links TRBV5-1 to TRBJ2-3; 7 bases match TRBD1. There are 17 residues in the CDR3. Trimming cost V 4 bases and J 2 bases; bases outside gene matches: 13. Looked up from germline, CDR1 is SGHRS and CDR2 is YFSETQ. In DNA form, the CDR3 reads TGCGCCAGCAGCCACCGCGTAGGAGACAGGGACACAGATACGCAGTATTTT. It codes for CASSHRVGDRDTDTQYF.